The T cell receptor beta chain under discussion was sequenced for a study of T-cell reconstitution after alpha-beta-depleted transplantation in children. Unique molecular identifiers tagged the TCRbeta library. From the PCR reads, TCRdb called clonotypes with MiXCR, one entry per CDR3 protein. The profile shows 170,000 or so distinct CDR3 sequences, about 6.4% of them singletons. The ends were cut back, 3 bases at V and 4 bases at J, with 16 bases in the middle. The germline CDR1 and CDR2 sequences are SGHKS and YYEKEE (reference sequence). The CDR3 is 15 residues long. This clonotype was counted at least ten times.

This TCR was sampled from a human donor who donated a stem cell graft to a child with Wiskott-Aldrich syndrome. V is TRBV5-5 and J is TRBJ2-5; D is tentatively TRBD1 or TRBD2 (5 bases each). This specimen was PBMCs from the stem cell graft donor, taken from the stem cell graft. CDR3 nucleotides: TGTGCCAGCAGCTCGGGACGTGTGTCGGTAGAGACCCAGTACTTC. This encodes CASSSGRVSVETQYF.